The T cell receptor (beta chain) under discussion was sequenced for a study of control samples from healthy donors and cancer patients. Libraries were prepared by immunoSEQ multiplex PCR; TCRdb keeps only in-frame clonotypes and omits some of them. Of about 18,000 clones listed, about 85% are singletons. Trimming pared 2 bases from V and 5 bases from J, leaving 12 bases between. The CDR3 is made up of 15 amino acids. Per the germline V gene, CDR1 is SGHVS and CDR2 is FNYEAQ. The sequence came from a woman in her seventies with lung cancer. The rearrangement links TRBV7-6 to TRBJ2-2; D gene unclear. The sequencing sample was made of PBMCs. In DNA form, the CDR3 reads TGTGCCAGCAGCTTAAGGGATTCTACAACCGGGGAGCTGTTTTTT. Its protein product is CASSLRDSTTGELFF.